This T cell receptor (beta chain) appears in the sequencing data of a study of blood T cell repertoires in COVID-19. The wider study: Donors in the United States, Italy and Spain gave samples during acute or convalescent COVID-19. From T cells, B-cell-depleted T cells, or PBMCs came the material, which was cDNA or gDNA.

Looked up from germline, CDR1 is LNHDA and CDR2 is SQIVND (reference sequence). V lost 1 base, J lost 4 bases, and 4 bases stayed unmatched. This CDR3 has 15 residues. Original methodology: Amplification of reference gene primers was used by the study to estimate nucleated cell counts. Sequencing was performed with immunoSEQ multiplex PCR; in TCRdb, only in-frame clones are kept and a portion is missing. The V and J calls and clone size were taken over from that table, and D and trimming were inferred from the DNA. The sample holds 100,000 or so clones, about three quarters seen once. The sequence was obtained from a man older than 75 with acute or convalescent COVID-19. The sequenced sample was peripheral blood. The chain combines TRBV19 with TRBJ1-5; 7 nucleotides agree with TRBD1. The CDR3 loop is CASSIAGGQNQPQHF. The CDR3 region has the DNA TGTGCCAGTAGTATAGCAGGGGGACAAAATCAGCCCCAGCATTTT.